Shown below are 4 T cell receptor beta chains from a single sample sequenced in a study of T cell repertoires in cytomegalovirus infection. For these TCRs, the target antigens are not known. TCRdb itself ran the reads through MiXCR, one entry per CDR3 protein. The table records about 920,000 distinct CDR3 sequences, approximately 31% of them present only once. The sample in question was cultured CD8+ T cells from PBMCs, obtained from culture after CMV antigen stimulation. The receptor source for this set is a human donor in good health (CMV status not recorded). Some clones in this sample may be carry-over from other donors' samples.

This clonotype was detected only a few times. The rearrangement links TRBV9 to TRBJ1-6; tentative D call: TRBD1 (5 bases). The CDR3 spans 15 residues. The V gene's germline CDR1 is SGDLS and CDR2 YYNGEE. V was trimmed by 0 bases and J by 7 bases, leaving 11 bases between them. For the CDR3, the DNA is TGTGCCAGCAGCGTAGGTGGGGGGAAGAATTCACCCCTCCACTTT. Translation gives CASSVGGGKNSPLHF.

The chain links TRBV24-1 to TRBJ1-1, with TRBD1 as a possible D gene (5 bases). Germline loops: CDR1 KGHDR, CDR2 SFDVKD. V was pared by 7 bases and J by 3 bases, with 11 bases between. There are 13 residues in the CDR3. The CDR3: CATREGTHTEAFF. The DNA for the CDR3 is TGTGCCACCAGGGAAGGGACGCACACTGAAGCTTTCTTT.

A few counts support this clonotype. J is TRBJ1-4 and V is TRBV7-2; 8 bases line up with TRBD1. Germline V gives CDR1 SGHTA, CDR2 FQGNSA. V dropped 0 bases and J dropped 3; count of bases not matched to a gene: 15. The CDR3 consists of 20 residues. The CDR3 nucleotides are TGTGCCAGCAGCTTAGCCCCTTGGGACAGGAGCCTGCTCCCTAATGAAAAACTGTTTTTT. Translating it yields CASSLAPWDRSLLPNEKLFF.

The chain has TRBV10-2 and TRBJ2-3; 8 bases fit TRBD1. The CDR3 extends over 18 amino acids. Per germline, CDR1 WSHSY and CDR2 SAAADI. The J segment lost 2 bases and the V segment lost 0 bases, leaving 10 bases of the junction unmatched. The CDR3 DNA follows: TGCGCCAGCAGTGAGTCGAAGACTTGGGACAGGTACACAGATACGCAGTATTTT. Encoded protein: CASSESKTWDRYTDTQYF.